This T cell receptor beta chain is from a study of T cells in Graves' hyperthyroidism and ophthalmopathy (dated by TCRdb to the late 2010s). Regarding the study in general: Peripheral blood samples were taken at the time of initial diagnosis, prior to any treatment. TCR V-J signatures able to tell the groups apart were searched for in a discovery cohort of some 100 patients, of whom 43 had Graves' ophthalmopathy and 55 to 60 had stable Graves' hyperthyroidism. An independent validation cohort of some 18 hyperthyroidism patients and 17 patients who later progressed to ophthalmopathy tested prospective prediction of ophthalmopathy. For training and testing, the 100 or so patients in the discovery cohort were randomly divided in a 7:3 ratio. Thyroid tissue and blood T-cell repertoires from six Graves' hyperthyroidism patients were also compared in the study. Following sampling, methimazole starting at 30 mg daily was given to hyperthyroidism patients, and high-dose intravenous methylprednisolone was given to ophthalmopathy patients. The paper reports TCR Vbeta CDR3 sequencing of approximately 130 peripheral blood samples: 43 ophthalmopathy, fewer than 85 hyperthyroidism and about 17 progressor patients.

From the cysteine through the phenylalanine, the CDR3 covers 16 amino acids. The retained sequence is limited to the CDR3, 48 bases, with the frame set at the first base. Trimming accounts for 1 base at V and 8 bases at J, while the number of junction bases matched to no gene is 6. Reading the germline V gene gives CDR1 MNHNS and CDR2 SASEGT. The TCR beta CDR3 regions were amplified from RNA transcripts. The TCR CDR3 was subjected to a first round of RT-PCR using the HTBI primer set and the Qiagen OneStep RT-PCR kit. Libraries were constructed in a second round of multiplex PCR, after which size selection and purification were carried out. Sequencing of the libraries was done on an Illumina HiSeq2000 using paired-end 100 bp reads. In the source study's methods: SOAPnuke was used to process the raw data, throwing out any read that contained adapters or uncalled bases, had a mean Phred below 15, or lacked an exact constant-primer or identifier match. COPE v1.2.5 was used to merge high-quality paired reads, and clonotypes were defined as unique nucleotide sequences. Clonotypes were aligned to IMGT TRBV, TRBD and TRBJ reference segments using MiTCR v1.1. Only V-J combinations with frequency above 0.0001, covering roughly 99% of repertoires, were analysed. A TCS score was defined as the ratio of F50 (clonal expansion) to E x V (chaos), with BLOSUM62-based TCRdist applied between CDR3 peptides within each V-J. Welch's t-statistics and random forest reduced approximately 520 V-J features to fewer than 15, which were used in a naive Bayes classifier (R e1071). The public reads were reanalyzed by TCRdb: fastp trimming at Q25, MiXCR alignment, in-frame beta chains only. Each CDR3 protein appears once, grouped with its most common genes and DNA. In this record, the V and J calls reflect TCRdb's handling and not the investigators' own analysis. The sample table holds around 350,000 distinct CDR3 sequences, of which 13% to 15% were seen once. The ten biggest clones cover roughly 19% of the sample.

This clonotype was recorded at least ten times. There is no known antigen for this receptor. Base-call qualities are not available, and no considerably larger clone is one nucleotide away. In the ophthalmopathy patients, disease was moderately to severely active, with a Clinical Activity Score of 3 or more, a NOSPECS grade of 4 or more, and a duration of less than 3 months. Exclusion was applied to patients with uncontrolled infections, other autoimmune diseases, pregnancy or lactation. Diagnoses were based on clinical symptoms, serum thyroxine and TRAb, thyroid ultrasound and orbital computed tomography. PBMCs were isolated from approximately 10 ml of fresh peripheral blood by Ficoll-Paque density gradient centrifugation. Total RNA was extracted using Trizol reagent, and RNA quality was assessed on an Agilent 2100 Bioanalyzer. The paper as a whole reports these results and caveats: No statistical method was used to set the sample size in advance, and investigators knew the group allocation. In validation, the model predicted progression to ophthalmopathy a median of roughly six months before onset, with roughly 68% sensitivity and roughly 79% specificity. Blood samples also contained most of the expanded thyroid clonotypes (frequency above 0.001), which suggests that blood repertoires may reflect thyroid immune responses. In cross-validation, a model built on a 13 V-J signature told ophthalmopathy apart from stable hyperthyroidism with just under 90% sensitivity and about 81% specificity, and in testing the same model reached 80%/75%.

The sample taken for sequencing was blood. The receptor was derived from a woman aged 55-70 years with Graves' ophthalmopathy. This chain is built from TRBV6-1 and TRBJ2-1; TRBD2 matches 12 bases in the middle. Here is the DNA: TGTGCCAGCAGTGAAGTCCTAGCGGGAGGGCCCGATGAGCAGTTCTTC. This gives the protein CASSEVLAGGPDEQFF.